This T cell receptor beta chain was observed in a study of cytomegalovirus exposure and HLA in healthy donors. Method: immunoSEQ multiplex PCR; TCRdb's copy keeps in-frame clones and lacks some. The table has fewer than 300,000 clones, approximately 87% seen once. Germline CDR1 reads MNHEY; CDR2 reads SVGAGI. This CDR3 contains 13 residues. V gave up 4 bases and J gave up 6 bases, with 13 bases separating them. The genes are TRBV6-5 and TRBJ2-7; the D gene is possibly TRBD1 (5 bases). This TCR came from a woman aged 18-35 years in good health and CMV-seronegative. Sample: PBMCs. This CDR3 reads CASSLSPTGEQYF. In DNA form, the CDR3 reads TGTGCCAGCAGTTTGAGCCCCACAGGCGAGCAGTACTTC.